The rows below give T cell receptor beta chains drawn from one sample of a study of cytomegalovirus exposure and HLA in healthy donors. This table comes from immunoSEQ multiplex PCR, and its TCRdb copy is limited to in-frame clones, with some not included. The table records around 150,000 clones, approximately 73% of them present only once. The sample was PBMCs. The receptors were gathered from a man aged 50 or older in good health and CMV-seronegative. Each CDR3 is given with its conserved first and last residue. The D gene is left open where the match is weak. Expanded clones are given a class, and other clones once, few, many or no size at all.

cdr3_nt,cdr3_aa,v_call,j_call,clone_size,d_call
TGCGCCAGCAGGTTAACAGGCTACCAAGAGACCCAGTACTTC,CASRLTGYQETQYF,TRBV5-1,TRBJ2-5,few,-
TGTTCCAGCAGCTTTACACCATCTGAAGCTTTCTTT,CSSSFTPSEAFF,TRBV7-9,TRBJ1-1,-,-
TGCGCCAGCAGCTTGGCCGGGACTAGCGGGGGAGTTCGAGATACGCAGTATTTT,CASSLAGTSGGVRDTQYF,TRBV5-1,TRBJ2-3,once,TRBD2
TGTGCCAGTAGTCGGTTACAGGGGCAAACTAATGAAAAACTGTTTTTT,CASSRLQGQTNEKLFF,TRBV19,TRBJ1-4,-,TRBD1
TGTGCCAGCAGAGGGACAGGGGTGAACTATGGCTACACCTTC,CASRGTGVNYGYTF,TRBV6-5,TRBJ1-2,-,TRBD1
TGCGCCAGCAGCCTAAATACAGGGGGGGTCTGGGAGCAGTACTTC,CASSLNTGGVWEQYF,TRBV5-1,TRBJ2-7,-,-
TGTGCCATCAGTGAGTCCCTAGTTAGCACAGATACGCAGTATTTT,CAISESLVSTDTQYF,TRBV10-3,TRBJ2-3,once,-
TGTGCCAGCAGTGAACGGGCGGGGCTGCTCTCCTACGAGCAGTACTTC,CASSERAGLLSYEQYF,TRBV6-1,TRBJ2-7,-,-
TGCGCCAGCAGTGAGTCGGCGGGGGGCCAAGAGACCCAGTACTTC,CASSESAGGQETQYF,TRBV10-1,TRBJ2-5,-,TRBD2
TGTGCCACAGGAGGACGGTCCAGGTACGAGCAGTACTTC,CATGGRSRYEQYF,TRBV6-5,TRBJ2-7,-,-
TGTGCCAGCCTCAAGCGGGGTAGAACAGATACGCAGTATTTT,CASLKRGRTDTQYF,TRBV28,TRBJ2-3,-,TRBD2
TGTGCCAGCAGTTTCCCCCACTGGGGAGACAGGGGCCTTAACTATGGCTACACCTTC,CASSFPHWGDRGLNYGYTF,TRBV28,TRBJ1-2,-,TRBD1
TGTGCCACCAGCAGAGTGCAGATCGCCGTATATACCGGGGAGCTGTTTTTT,CATSRVQIAVYTGELFF,TRBV15,TRBJ2-2,-,-
TGTGCCAGCAGCTTAGGACGGGCCTACGAGCAGTACTTC,CASSLGRAYEQYF,TRBV11-2,TRBJ2-7,once,-
TGCGCCAGCAGCTTGGGAGTAATGTCCTACGAGCAGTACTTC,CASSLGVMSYEQYF,TRBV5-1,TRBJ2-7,-,-
TGTGCCAGCAGCCAAGTTCTAGCTGCCGGGGAGCTGTTTTTT,CASSQVLAAGELFF,TRBV14,TRBJ2-2,-,-
TGTGCCAGTCTACCCAGGGTCTCCAATGGCTACACCTTC,CASLPRVSNGYTF,TRBV6-1,TRBJ1-2,once,-
TGCGCCAGCAGCGAAGAAACAGCGGGGAACTATGGCTACACCTTC,CASSEETAGNYGYTF,TRBV5-1,TRBJ1-2,-,-
TGTGCCAGCAGTTACGGCCAGGGGGCTACAAATGAGCAGTTCTTC,CASSYGQGATNEQFF,TRBV6-6,TRBJ2-1,few,TRBD1
TGCAGCTCCGGACTAGCGGGATCAACGAGCTCCTACAATGAGCAGTTCTTC,CSSGLAGSTSSYNEQFF,TRBV29-1,TRBJ2-1,few,TRBD2
TGTGCCAGCAAGTATGCGGGGGGGCTTGCCGGGGAGCTGTTTTTT,CASKYAGGLAGELFF,TRBV6-5,TRBJ2-2,-,TRBD2
TGTGCCAGCAGTCTAGGGGTTTTCTACAATGAGCAGTTCTTC,CASSLGVFYNEQFF,TRBV28,TRBJ2-1,-,-
TGCAGCGTTGAAGGCCAACTCGGGACAGGAACCAAGGCCTCTGGAAACACCATATATTTT,CSVEGQLGTGTKASGNTIYF,TRBV29-1,TRBJ1-3,-,TRBD1
TGTGCCAGTGGGACAGCAGCGAACACCGGGGAGCTGTTTTTT,CASGTAANTGELFF,TRBV10-3,TRBJ2-2,-,TRBD1
TGTGCCAGCAGAAACAGGGAATCCGCCTCTGGGGCCAACGTCCTGACTTTC,CASRNRESASGANVLTF,TRBV28,TRBJ2-6,once,-
TGTGCCAGCAGCCCAGGGGGAGAAAGAGATGGCTACACCTTC,CASSPGGERDGYTF,TRBV28,TRBJ1-2,-,TRBD1
TGTGCCAGCAGGAATGGGAGGAGAGGGCCAGGCGTTATAAATCAGCCCCAGCATTTT,CASRNGRRGPGVINQPQHF,TRBV21-1,TRBJ1-5,-,-
TGTGCCAGTAGGGGGACAGGGGGTAACTATGGCTACACCTTC,CASRGTGGNYGYTF,TRBV19,TRBJ1-2,-,TRBD1
TGTGCCAGCAGCTCCGCGGGCAGGGGATTGGATGAGCAGTACTTC,CASSSAGRGLDEQYF,TRBV7-9,TRBJ2-5,-,-
TGTGCCAGCAGTTTCACCGGGGACTATGGCTACACCTTC,CASSFTGDYGYTF,TRBV27,TRBJ1-2,-,-
TGCGCCAGCAGCGTCTATAGTGCAACTAATGAAAAACTGTTTTTT,CASSVYSATNEKLFF,TRBV5-1,TRBJ1-4,-,-
TGCGCCAGCAAACGACCCTCCGGTGGGCAACCTGGAAACACCATATATTTT,CASKRPSGGQPGNTIYF,TRBV10-2,TRBJ1-3,-,-
TGTGCCAGCAGCCAACTCGGAGGGACCTACGAGCAGTACTTC,CASSQLGGTYEQYF,TRBV4-2,TRBJ2-7,-,-
TGTGCCAGCTCACCGGGCTTAGATAGCAATCAGCCCCAGCATTTT,CASSPGLDSNQPQHF,TRBV18,TRBJ1-5,-,-
TGTGCCAGCAGCTATACAGGGAGGGCCTACGAGCAGTACTTC,CASSYTGRAYEQYF,TRBV5-4,TRBJ2-7,-,-
TGTGCCATCAGCCGAGGGGCGGGACGGAATGAAAAACTGTTTTTT,CAISRGAGRNEKLFF,TRBV10-3,TRBJ1-4,-,-
TGTGCCAGCAGTAGAGGGGGTGCTGGAAACACCATATATTTT,CASSRGGAGNTIYF,TRBV14,TRBJ1-3,once,-
TGCGCCAGCAGCTTGGAGGGAGGGCCGTCCTATGGCTACACCTTC,CASSLEGGPSYGYTF,TRBV5-1,TRBJ1-2,-,-
TGCGCCAGCAGCGCGGACAGGGGAGTCTACGAGCAGTACTTC,CASSADRGVYEQYF,TRBV5-1,TRBJ2-7,-,TRBD1
TGTGCCAGTCGGACAGGGGGCGGCTATGGCTACACCTTC,CASRTGGGYGYTF,TRBV19,TRBJ1-2,-,TRBD1
TGCGCCAGCAGCCAAGATGCCCAGGCCCGAGAGACCCAGTACTTC,CASSQDAQARETQYF,TRBV4-3,TRBJ2-5,-,-
TGTGCCAGCAGTCCGAACCCCGGGGGGACTGAAGCTTTCTTT,CASSPNPGGTEAFF,TRBV28,TRBJ1-1,-,-
TGTGCCAGCTCACCAAACCAGGGGGGAGCGAACACTGAAGCTTTCTTT,CASSPNQGGANTEAFF,TRBV18,TRBJ1-1,-,TRBD1
TGCGCCAGCAGCTTGGCCTTGCAGCGTGCAGAGACCCAGTACTTC,CASSLALQRAETQYF,TRBV5-1,TRBJ2-5,-,-
TGTGCCAGCAGCTCACGACAGGGAAGAGAAAAACTGTTTTTT,CASSSRQGREKLFF,TRBV7-9,TRBJ1-4,-,TRBD1
TGTGCCAGCAGGGCCCGGGGGGCGGCCGGCTACACCTTC,CASRARGAAGYTF,TRBV2,TRBJ1-2,-,-
TGCGCCAGCAGCCTTACGACAGGGGCGGGGGCCAACGTCCTGACTTTC,CASSLTTGAGANVLTF,TRBV5-1,TRBJ2-6,-,TRBD1
TGTGCCAGCTCACCAAGCCAGGGGTATGAGCAGTTCTTC,CASSPSQGYEQFF,TRBV18,TRBJ2-1,-,-
TGTGCCAGCATTTCTGGGGGCGCGGAAAATTCACCCCTCCACTTT,CASISGGAENSPLHF,TRBV28,TRBJ1-6,-,-
TGCGCCAGCAGCCAAGATCGGGCCGGGACAGGGGCGTACAATGAGCAGTTCTTC,CASSQDRAGTGAYNEQFF,TRBV4-1,TRBJ2-1,few,TRBD1
TGTGCCAGCAGCCAAGCCCAGGGGAGCTCCTACGAGCAGTACTTC,CASSQAQGSSYEQYF,TRBV4-2,TRBJ2-7,-,-
TGTGCCACCAGCCCTTGGACAGGGTCGATGACAGATACGCAGTATTTT,CATSPWTGSMTDTQYF,TRBV15,TRBJ2-3,-,TRBD1
TGTGCCAGCAGTGAATTAGGGACAGGCTTCAATGAGCAGTTCTTC,CASSELGTGFNEQFF,TRBV25-1,TRBJ2-1,-,TRBD1
TGTGCCAGCAGTATGTACAAGGGACTCTATGGCTACACCTTC,CASSMYKGLYGYTF,TRBV5-4,TRBJ1-2,-,-